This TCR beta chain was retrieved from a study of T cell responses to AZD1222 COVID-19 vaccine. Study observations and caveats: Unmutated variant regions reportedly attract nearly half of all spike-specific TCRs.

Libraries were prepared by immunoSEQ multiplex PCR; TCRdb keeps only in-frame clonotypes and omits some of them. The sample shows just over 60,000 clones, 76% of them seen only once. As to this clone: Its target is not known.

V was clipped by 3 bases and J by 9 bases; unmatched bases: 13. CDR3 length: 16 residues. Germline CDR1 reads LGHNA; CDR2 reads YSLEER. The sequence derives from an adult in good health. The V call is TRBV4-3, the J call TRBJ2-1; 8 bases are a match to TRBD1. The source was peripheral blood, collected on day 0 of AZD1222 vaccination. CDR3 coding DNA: TGCGCCAGCAGCCAGCAAACAGGGGGGAGAAGCGGTGAGCAGTTCTTC. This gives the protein CASSQQTGGRSGEQFF.